This TCR beta chain came from a study of cytomegalovirus exposure and HLA in healthy donors. PCR was performed using 60 Vbeta and 13 Jbeta primers. Measured with immunoSEQ multiplex PCR; TCRdb has only the in-frame clones, and not every one. Here the sample spans about 200,000 clones, over 65% being singletons. V shed 3 bases and J shed 3 bases, with 15 bases lying between them. The CDR3 spans 15 residues. CDR1 MNHNS and CDR2 SASEGT come from the germline V gene. The rearrangement joins TRBV6-1 to TRBJ2-7, with TRBD2 as a possible D gene (7 bases). The sequenced sample was PBMCs. The clonotype was recovered from a man aged 35-49 years in good health and CMV-seropositive. CDR3 nucleotides: TGTGCCAGCAGTGAGGGGGCTAGCGGCGACTACGAGCAGTACTTC. Translating gives CASSEGASGDYEQYF.